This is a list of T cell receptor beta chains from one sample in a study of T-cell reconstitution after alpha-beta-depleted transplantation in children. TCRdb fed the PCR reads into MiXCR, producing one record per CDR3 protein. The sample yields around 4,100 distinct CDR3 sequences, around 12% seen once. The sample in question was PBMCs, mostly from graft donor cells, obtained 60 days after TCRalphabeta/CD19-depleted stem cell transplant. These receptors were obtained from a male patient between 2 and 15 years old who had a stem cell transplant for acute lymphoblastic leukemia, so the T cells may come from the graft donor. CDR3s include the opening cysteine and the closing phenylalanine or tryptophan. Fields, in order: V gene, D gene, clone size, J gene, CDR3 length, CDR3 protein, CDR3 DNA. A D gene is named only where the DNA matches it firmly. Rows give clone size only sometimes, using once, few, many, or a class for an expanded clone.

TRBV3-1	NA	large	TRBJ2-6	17	CASSSTGPGFGANVLTF	TGTGCCAGCAGCTCGACGGGTCCCGGTTTCGGGGCCAACGTCCTGACTTTC
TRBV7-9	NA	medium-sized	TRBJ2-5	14	CASRGPGTMETQYF	TGTGCCAGCCGTGGCCCCGGGACAATGGAGACCCAGTACTTC
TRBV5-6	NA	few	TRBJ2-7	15	CASSPGGQQGYEQYF	TGTGCCAGCAGCCCCGGGGGACAGCAAGGTTACGAGCAGTACTTC
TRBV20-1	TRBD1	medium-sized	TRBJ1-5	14	CSANRGLEDQPQHF	TGCAGTGCCAACAGGGGGCTAGAGGATCAGCCCCAGCATTTT
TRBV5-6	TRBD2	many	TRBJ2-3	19	CARGPGPSGAGLITDTQYF	TGTGCCAGGGGCCCCGGGCCTAGCGGGGCAGGATTAATCACAGATACGCAGTATTTT
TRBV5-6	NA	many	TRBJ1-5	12	CASSFRGQPQHF	TGTGCCAGCAGCTTCCGGGGACAGCCCCAGCATTTT
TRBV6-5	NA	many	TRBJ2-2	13	CASRNVATGELFF	TGTGCCAGCAGAAACGTAGCCACCGGGGAGCTGTTTTTT
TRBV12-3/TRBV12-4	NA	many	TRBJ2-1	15	CASGQNQGPGNEQFF	TGTGCCAGCGGCCAGAATCAGGGCCCAGGGAATGAGCAGTTCTTC
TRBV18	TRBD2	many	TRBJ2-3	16	CASSSLAGGATDTQYF	TGTGCCAGCTCGTCTCTAGCGGGGGGCGCCACAGATACGCAGTATTTT
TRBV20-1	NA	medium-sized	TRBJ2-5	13	CSAKQLGGETQYF	TGCAGTGCCAAACAACTTGGGGGCGAGACCCAGTACTTC
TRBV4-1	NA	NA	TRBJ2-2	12	CARSPGDGELFF	TGTGCCAGGAGCCCCGGAGACGGGGAGCTGTTTTTT
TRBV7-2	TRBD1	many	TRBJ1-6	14	CASSLGGQRSPLHF	TGTGCCAGCAGCTTAGGGGGACAGAGATCACCCCTCCACTTT
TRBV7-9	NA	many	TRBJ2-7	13	CASSPHNPYEQYF	TGTGCCAGCAGCCCCCACAACCCCTACGAGCAGTACTTC
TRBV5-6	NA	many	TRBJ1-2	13	CASSLSGVYGYTF	TGTGCCAGCAGCTTGTCTGGTGTTTATGGCTACACCTTC
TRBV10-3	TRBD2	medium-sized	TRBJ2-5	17	CAISEAPSSGGDETQYF	TGTGCCATCAGTGAGGCCCCCTCTAGCGGGGGAGACGAGACCCAGTACTTC
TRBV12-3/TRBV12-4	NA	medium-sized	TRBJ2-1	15	CASSPDRGGYNEQFF	TGTGCCAGCAGTCCCGACAGGGGAGGGTACAATGAGCAGTTCTTC
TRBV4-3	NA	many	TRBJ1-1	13	CASSQDWSTEAFF	TGCGCCAGCAGCCAAGATTGGAGCACTGAAGCTTTCTTT
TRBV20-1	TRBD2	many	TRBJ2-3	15	CSAGLLAGSTDTQYF	TGCAGTGCTGGGCTCCTAGCGGGAAGCACAGATACGCAGTATTTT
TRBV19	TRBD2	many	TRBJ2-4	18	CASSIDSGLAGAKNIQYF	TGTGCCAGTAGTATAGATTCCGGACTAGCGGGAGCCAAAAACATTCAGTACTTC
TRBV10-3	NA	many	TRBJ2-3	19	CAISETAGRAGYSTDTQYF	TGTGCCATCAGTGAGACTGCCGGCAGGGCGGGGTACAGCACAGATACGCAGTATTTT
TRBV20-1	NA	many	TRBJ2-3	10	CSASQTTQYF	TGCAGTGCTAGCCAGACCACGCAGTATTTT
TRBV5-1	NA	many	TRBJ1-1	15	CASSLEAGPNTEAFF	TGCGCCAGCAGCTTGGAAGCAGGCCCGAACACTGAAGCTTTCTTT
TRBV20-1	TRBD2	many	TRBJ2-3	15	CSARGRGGGTDTQYF	TGCAGTGCTAGAGGTCGGGGGGGAGGCACAGATACGCAGTATTTT
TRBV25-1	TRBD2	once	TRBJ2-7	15	CARGSGRLGVYEQYF	TGTGCCAGGGGCTCCGGGAGGCTCGGCGTCTACGAGCAGTACTTC
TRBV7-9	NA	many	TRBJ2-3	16	CASSLGAEGSTDTQYF	TGTGCCAGCAGCTTAGGGGCAGAGGGCTCCACAGATACGCAGTATTTT
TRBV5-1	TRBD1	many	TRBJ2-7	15	CASSIPGTGTSEQYF	TGCGCCAGCAGCATTCCCGGGACAGGGACGTCCGAGCAGTACTTC
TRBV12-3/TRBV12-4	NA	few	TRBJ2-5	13	CASSLRSQETQYF	TGTGCCAGCAGTTTACGGTCACAAGAGACCCAGTACTTC
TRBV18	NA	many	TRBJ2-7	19	CASSPPVAGTSQVLYEQYF	TGTGCCAGCTCACCACCGGTAGCTGGGACTTCCCAGGTGTTGTACGAGCAGTACTTC
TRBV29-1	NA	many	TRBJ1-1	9	CSVEDRAFF	TGCAGCGTTGAAGATCGGGCTTTCTTT
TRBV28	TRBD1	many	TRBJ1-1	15	CASSILTGWVTEAFF	TGTGCCAGCAGTATACTGACAGGGTGGGTCACTGAAGCTTTCTTT
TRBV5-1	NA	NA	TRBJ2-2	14	CASSSGLLCGELFF	TGCGCCAGCAGCTCCGGGCTGCTCTGCGGGGAGCTGTTTTTT
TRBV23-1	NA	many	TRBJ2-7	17	CASSQSGPPTGRYEQYF	TGCGCCAGCAGTCAATCTGGTCCCCCGACAGGGAGGTACGAGCAGTACTTC
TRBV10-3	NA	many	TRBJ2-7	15	CAISEVAGASYEQYF	TGTGCCATCAGTGAAGTGGCGGGGGCCTCCTACGAGCAGTACTTC
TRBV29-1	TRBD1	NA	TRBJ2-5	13	CSGGQGSGETQYF	TGCAGCGGGGGACAGGGGTCCGGCGAGACCCAGTACTTC
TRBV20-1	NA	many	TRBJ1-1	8	CSAREAFF	TGCAGTGCTAGAGAAGCTTTCTTT
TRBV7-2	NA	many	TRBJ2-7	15	CASSSPGVRIYEQYF	TGTGCCAGCAGCTCCCCCGGGGTCAGGATATACGAGCAGTACTTC
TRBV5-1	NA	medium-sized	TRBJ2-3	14	CASSLGRSTDTQYF	TGCGCCAGCAGCCTAGGACGGAGCACAGATACGCAGTATTTT
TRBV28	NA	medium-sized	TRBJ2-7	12	CASSPPSYEQYF	TGTGCCAGCAGTCCCCCATCCTACGAGCAGTACTTC
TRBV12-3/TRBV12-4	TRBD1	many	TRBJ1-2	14	CASSLGTGFGGYTF	TGTGCCAGCAGTTTAGGGACAGGGTTCGGTGGCTACACCTTC
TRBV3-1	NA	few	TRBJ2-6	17	CASCSTGPGFGANVLTF	TGTGCCTCCTGCTCGACGGGTCCCGGTTTCGGGGCCAACGTCCTGACTTTC
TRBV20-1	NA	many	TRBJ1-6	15	CSARDSGRTNSPLHF	TGCAGTGCTAGAGATTCGGGACGTACTAATTCACCCCTCCACTTT
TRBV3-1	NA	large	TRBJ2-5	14	CASSQEVGVRTQYF	TGTGCCAGCAGCCAAGAAGTGGGGGTAAGGACCCAGTACTTC
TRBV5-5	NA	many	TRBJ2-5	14	CASSLLTGQETQYF	TGTGCCAGCAGCTTGTTAACCGGACAAGAGACCCAGTACTTC
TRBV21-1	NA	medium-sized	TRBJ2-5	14	CASSNQGPKETQYF	TGTGCCAGCAGCAACCAGGGGCCCAAGGAGACCCAGTACTTC
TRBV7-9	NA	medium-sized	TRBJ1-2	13	CASSLETIRGYTF	TGTGCCAGCAGCTTAGAAACAATTCGGGGCTACACCTTC
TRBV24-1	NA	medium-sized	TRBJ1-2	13	CATSDSIDYGYTF	TGTGCCACCAGTGATTCGATAGACTATGGCTACACCTTC
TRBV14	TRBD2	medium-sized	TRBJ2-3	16	CASSQVGTSGTDTQYF	TGTGCCAGCAGCCAAGTGGGGACTAGCGGTACAGATACGCAGTATTTT
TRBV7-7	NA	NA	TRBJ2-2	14	CASSPTGNTGELFF	TGTGCCAGCAGCCCGACAGGGAACACCGGGGAGCTGTTTTTT
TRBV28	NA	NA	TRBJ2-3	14	CASSIQTGTDTQYF	TGTGCCAGCAGTATACAGACTGGCACAGATACGCAGTATTTT
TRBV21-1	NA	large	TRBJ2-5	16	CASSKVVGTLKETQYF	TGTGCCAGCAGCAAAGTAGTGGGAACGCTTAAAGAGACCCAGTACTTC
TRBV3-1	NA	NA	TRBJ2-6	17	CACTTKGPGFGANVLTF	TGTGCCTGCACCACGAAGGGTCCCGGTTTCGGGGCCAACGTCCTGACTTTC
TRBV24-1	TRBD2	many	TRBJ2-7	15	CATSDGAGRYYEQYF	TGTGCCACCAGTGATGGAGCGGGACGATACTACGAGCAGTACTTC